Listed below are T cell receptor beta chains from one sample, sequenced in a study of regulatory T cells in long-lasting Graves disease. TCRdb called the multiplex PCR reads again in MiXCR, with one record for every CDR3 protein. This table holds approximately 470,000 distinct CDR3 sequences, roughly 15% found once. These sequences were also reported in another study, on T cells in Graves' hyperthyroidism and ophthalmopathy.

The material was peripheral blood mononuclear cells (PBMCs), obtained at new diagnosis, from a patient treated with antithyroid drugs. These receptors came from a man aged 35-49 years with Graves disease. Each CDR3 is given with its conserved first and last residue. Each record gives: D gene, J gene, clone size, V gene, CDR3 protein. The D gene is left open where the match is weak. Not every row has a clone size; where given, it reads once, few, many or a size class.

d_call: -; j_call: TRBJ1-5; clone_size: many; v_call: TRBV11-2; cdr3_aa: CASSPTRSRQPQHF
d_call: TRBD1; j_call: TRBJ2-3; clone_size: few; v_call: TRBV24-1; cdr3_aa: CATSDRTGKTQYF
d_call: -; j_call: TRBJ1-5; clone_size: -; v_call: TRBV20-1; cdr3_aa: CSASGQLLNNQPQHF
d_call: TRBD1; j_call: TRBJ2-7; clone_size: -; v_call: TRBV4-1; cdr3_aa: CASSRRGTGISYEQYF
d_call: TRBD2; j_call: TRBJ2-1; clone_size: many; v_call: TRBV6-1; cdr3_aa: CASSGGTSGSLQFF
d_call: TRBD1; j_call: TRBJ2-5; clone_size: many; v_call: TRBV6-2/TRBV6-3; cdr3_aa: CASSYSTGRETQYF
d_call: -; j_call: TRBJ2-1; clone_size: once; v_call: TRBV19; cdr3_aa: CAAGGPFYNEQFF
d_call: TRBD1; j_call: TRBJ2-3; clone_size: -; v_call: TRBV20-1; cdr3_aa: CSALTGYTDTQYF
d_call: -; j_call: TRBJ2-3; clone_size: many; v_call: TRBV5-1; cdr3_aa: CASSLASPGYTDTQYF
d_call: TRBD2; j_call: TRBJ2-5; clone_size: many; v_call: TRBV10-3; cdr3_aa: CAISVAGQETQYF
d_call: -; j_call: TRBJ2-7; clone_size: once; v_call: TRBV12-3/TRBV12-4; cdr3_aa: CASRAIGGEQHF
d_call: -; j_call: TRBJ2-1; clone_size: many; v_call: TRBV6-1; cdr3_aa: CASSESPRPHNEQFF
d_call: -; j_call: TRBJ2-7; clone_size: -; v_call: TRBV20-1; cdr3_aa: CSASPPGTSYEQYF
d_call: TRBD2; j_call: TRBJ2-3; clone_size: many; v_call: TRBV9; cdr3_aa: CASSVGTSGLTDTQYF
d_call: TRBD1; j_call: TRBJ2-5; clone_size: few; v_call: TRBV29-1; cdr3_aa: CSVRQGEETQYF
d_call: -; j_call: TRBJ2-1; clone_size: many; v_call: TRBV30; cdr3_aa: CAWSVPHEQFF
d_call: TRBD2; j_call: TRBJ2-1; clone_size: many; v_call: TRBV11-2; cdr3_aa: CANSVLAGYNEQFF
d_call: -; j_call: TRBJ2-7; clone_size: many; v_call: TRBV7-9; cdr3_aa: CASSLSQSSYEQYF
d_call: TRBD1; j_call: TRBJ2-7; clone_size: once; v_call: TRBV2; cdr3_aa: CASSVLTGGYEQYF
d_call: TRBD2; j_call: TRBJ2-1; clone_size: few; v_call: TRBV7-9; cdr3_aa: CASGLAGVYEQFF
d_call: -; j_call: TRBJ2-7; clone_size: many; v_call: TRBV28; cdr3_aa: CASSLYDGHYEQYF
d_call: -; j_call: TRBJ2-3; clone_size: many; v_call: TRBV24-1; cdr3_aa: CATSDSSAPSTDTQYF
d_call: -; j_call: TRBJ2-5; clone_size: many; v_call: TRBV7-2; cdr3_aa: CASSLSWETQYF
d_call: -; j_call: TRBJ2-3; clone_size: -; v_call: TRBV6-2/TRBV6-3; cdr3_aa: CAIARERITDTQYF
d_call: -; j_call: TRBJ2-7; clone_size: -; v_call: TRBV20-1; cdr3_aa: CSAPRESGREQYF
d_call: TRBD1; j_call: TRBJ2-7; clone_size: many; v_call: TRBV6-9; cdr3_aa: CASSYPGPGGYEQYF
d_call: TRBD2; j_call: TRBJ2-7; clone_size: -; v_call: TRBV4-1; cdr3_aa: CASSQDRGAGGLSYEQYF
d_call: -; j_call: TRBJ1-1; clone_size: -; v_call: TRBV5-1; cdr3_aa: CASGLAGSPEAFF
d_call: -; j_call: TRBJ1-4; clone_size: many; v_call: TRBV20-1; cdr3_aa: CSASAGGRDEKLFF
d_call: TRBD1; j_call: TRBJ1-1; clone_size: many; v_call: TRBV6-1; cdr3_aa: CASSTTGGRQTEAFF
d_call: -; j_call: TRBJ1-5; clone_size: -; v_call: TRBV6-1; cdr3_aa: CASSESLNQPQHF
d_call: -; j_call: TRBJ2-7; clone_size: many; v_call: TRBV12-3/TRBV12-4; cdr3_aa: CASSRRYEQYF
d_call: -; j_call: TRBJ2-2; clone_size: -; v_call: TRBV9; cdr3_aa: CASSTRPHKMNTGELFF
d_call: TRBD1; j_call: TRBJ2-7; clone_size: many; v_call: TRBV11-2; cdr3_aa: CASSSGTGYTYEQYF
d_call: TRBD1; j_call: TRBJ1-5; clone_size: -; v_call: TRBV20-1; cdr3_aa: CSGMGTVNQPQHF
d_call: -; j_call: TRBJ1-4; clone_size: many; v_call: TRBV27; cdr3_aa: CASSLEGLGEKLFF
d_call: -; j_call: TRBJ1-1; clone_size: many; v_call: TRBV28; cdr3_aa: CAARGLNTEAFF
d_call: TRBD1; j_call: TRBJ2-4; clone_size: -; v_call: TRBV5-1; cdr3_aa: CASSTAGTGAAKNIQYF
d_call: TRBD1; j_call: TRBJ2-4; clone_size: few; v_call: TRBV20-1; cdr3_aa: CSATDRVGKNIQYF
d_call: -; j_call: TRBJ2-5; clone_size: -; v_call: TRBV7-9; cdr3_aa: CASSPRQPQETQYF
d_call: -; j_call: TRBJ2-6; clone_size: few; v_call: TRBV7-2; cdr3_aa: CASSPTPPTGANVLTF
d_call: TRBD2; j_call: TRBJ2-1; clone_size: few; v_call: TRBV20-1; cdr3_aa: CSARVSGLVAGEQFF
d_call: TRBD1; j_call: TRBJ1-1; clone_size: -; v_call: TRBV11-2; cdr3_aa: CASSLDRGRSFATEAFF
d_call: -; j_call: TRBJ2-1; clone_size: many; v_call: TRBV5-5; cdr3_aa: CASSVGWGVYNEQFF
d_call: -; j_call: TRBJ1-1; clone_size: many; v_call: TRBV9; cdr3_aa: CASSVETQGSTEAFF
d_call: TRBD2; j_call: TRBJ2-3; clone_size: -; v_call: TRBV10-3; cdr3_aa: CAIIAGEGTDTQYF
d_call: -; j_call: TRBJ2-3; clone_size: -; v_call: TRBV20-1; cdr3_aa: CSATGIDTQYF
d_call: -; j_call: TRBJ2-5; clone_size: -; v_call: TRBV18; cdr3_aa: CASSLWTEQETQYF
d_call: -; j_call: TRBJ1-3; clone_size: -; v_call: TRBV6-2/TRBV6-3; cdr3_aa: CASRDPGRPLISGNTIYF
d_call: -; j_call: TRBJ2-2; clone_size: many; v_call: TRBV20-1; cdr3_aa: CSARRAGMSTGELFF
d_call: -; j_call: TRBJ2-5; clone_size: -; v_call: TRBV5-1; cdr3_aa: CASSSPTGRTYQETQYF
d_call: -; j_call: TRBJ1-2; clone_size: many; v_call: TRBV6-1; cdr3_aa: CASSQYLRGRKTNYGYTF